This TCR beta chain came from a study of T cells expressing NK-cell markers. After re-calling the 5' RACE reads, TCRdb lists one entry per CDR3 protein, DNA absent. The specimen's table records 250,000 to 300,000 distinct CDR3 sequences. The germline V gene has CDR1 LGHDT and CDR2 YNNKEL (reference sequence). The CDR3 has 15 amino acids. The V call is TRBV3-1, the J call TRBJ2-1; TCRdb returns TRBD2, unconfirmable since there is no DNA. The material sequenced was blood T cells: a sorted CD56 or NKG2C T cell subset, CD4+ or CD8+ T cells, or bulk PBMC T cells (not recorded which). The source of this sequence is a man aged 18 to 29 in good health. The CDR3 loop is CASSSKGLAVNEQFF.